These 4 T cell receptor beta chains came from one sample sequenced in a study of Graves' ophthalmopathy and Graves' hyperthyroidism. Amplifying from RNA transcripts, the study obtained TCR beta CDR3 regions. First-round RT-PCR relied on HTBI primers, and a second-round multiplex PCR came next. TCRdb redid the calling of the multiplex PCR reads with MiXCR, one entry per CDR3 protein. The sample shows a few hundred thousand distinct CDR3 sequences, roughly 15% of them seen only once. Sequencing was performed on peripheral blood. The receptors come from a woman aged 18 to 35 with stable Graves' hyperthyroidism.

This clonotype has ten or more counts. This chain uses TRBV6-5 with TRBJ2-7; tentatively, D is TRBD1 (6 bases). Germline loops: CDR1 MNHEY, CDR2 SVGAGI. V lost 1 base and J lost 4, with 11 bases in between. This CDR3 contains 14 residues. The CDR3 DNA is TGTGCCAGCAGTTACTGGGCAGGGGCTTACGAGCAGTACTTC. This gives the protein CASSYWAGAYEQYF.

The sample holds a few counts of this clonotype. This chain joins TRBV5-1 and TRBJ2-5; D call uncertain. V was shortened by 1 base and J by 5 bases, with 12 bases between the two germline ends. Germline values: CDR1 SGHRS, CDR2 YFSETQ. The CDR3 totals 14 residues. The CDR3, as DNA: TGCGCCAGCAGCTTGACGACGCTGGTTGAGACCCAGTACTTC. Its translation: CASSLTTLVETQYF.

This clonotype was observed at least ten times. This rearrangement joins TRBV18 to TRBJ2-5; D perhaps matches TRBD2 (5 bases). There are 14 residues in the CDR3. With 2 bases removed from V and 3 bases from J, the gap between germline ends came to 10 bases. Germline V lookup: CDR1 KGHSH, CDR2 LQKENI. DNA for the CDR3: TGTGCCAGCTCACCAACCACGGGAAAAGAGACCCAGTACTTC. The encoded protein is CASSPTTGKETQYF. The full variable domain, with the rest looked up from reference TRBV18 and TRBJ2-5, is NAGVMQNPRHLVRRRGQEARLRCSPMKGHSHVYWYRQLPEEGLKFMVYLQKENIIDESGMPKERFSAEFPKEGPSILRIQQVVRGDSAAYFCASSPTTGKETQYFGPGTRLLVL.

In the case of this clonotype: A much larger clonotype is one base distant, so this may be a read error. V is TRBV3-1 and J is TRBJ1-6, with D unresolved. CDR1 LGHDT and CDR2 YNNKEL come from the germline V gene (reference sequence). This CDR3 contains 14 residues. For the CDR3, the DNA is TGTGCCAGCAGCCCAAATCGGGGAAATTCACCCCCCCACTTT. This codes for CASSPNRGNSPPHF.